This record concerns one TCR beta chain sequence. This CDR3 region has 14 residues. V gave up 0 bases and J gave up 9 bases, with 11 bases separating them. Germline V CDR1 and CDR2: MNHEY, SVGAGI. Profiling relied on immunoSEQ multiplex PCR, and the TCRdb table lists in-frame clones only, not all of them. This repertoire shows about 250,000 clones, 84% found once; its top ten account for approximately 4%. The sample belongs to a study of blood T cell repertoires in COVID-19. The sequence came from a man aged 50 to 59 with active or convalescent COVID-19. The specimen was peripheral blood. The chain joins TRBV6-5 to TRBJ2-2, with D perhaps TRBD2 (6 bases). DNA of the CDR3: TGTGCCAGCAGTTACTCCGGGGGAATGAGGGAGCTGTTTTTT. This translates into CASSYSGGMRELFF.